The next 20 T cell receptor beta chains were all read from a single sample in a study of T cells in Graves' hyperthyroidism and ophthalmopathy. Authors of the study amplified TCR beta CDR3 regions from RNA transcripts. The HTBI set primed first-round TCR CDR3 RT-PCR. MiXCR, run by TCRdb on the multiplex PCR reads, gives a single entry per CDR3 protein. Seen here are hundreds of thousands of distinct CDR3 sequences, approximately 16% observed once, and the top ten hold approximately 20%. Sequenced material: blood. All receptors derive from a young woman with Graves' hyperthyroidism.

This clonotype was observed a few times. This chain connects TRBV29-1 to TRBJ2-1; 9 nucleotides agree with TRBD2. After removal of 6 bases from V and 3 bases from J, the junction contained 9 bases not matched to a gene. The germline V gene has CDR1 SQVTM and CDR2 ANQGSEA. There are 15 residues in the CDR3. CDR3 loop: CSVTQTSGIYNEQFF. Here the CDR3 DNA reads TGCAGCGTCACCCAGACTAGCGGAATCTACAATGAGCAGTTCTTC.

This clonotype was detected only a few times. The rearrangement uses TRBV20-1 and TRBJ2-7; D may be TRBD2 (5 bases). Looked up from germline, CDR1 is DFQATT and CDR2 is SNEGSKA (reference sequence). V was cut by 0 bases and J by 0 bases, with 21 bases left in between. The CDR3 spans 18 residues. The CDR3 coding sequence is TGCAGTGCTAGAGATCCCGCTGGGTGGAGCGGATCCTCCTACGAGCAGTACTTC. Translated, it gives CSARDPAGWSGSSYEQYF.

This clonotype was recorded at least ten times. The chain carries TRBV7-9 and TRBJ1-2; D call uncertain. Per the germline V gene, CDR1 is SEHNR and CDR2 is FQNEAQ (reference sequence). The CDR3 totals 16 residues. V shed 3 bases and J shed 1 base, with 15 bases lying between them. The CDR3 region is CASSFYGATYNYGYTF. The CDR3 DNA is TGTGCCAGCAGCTTCTACGGCGCAACTTATAACTATGGCTACACCTTC.

The chain has TRBV4-1 and TRBJ2-7; possible D gene TRBD1, 5 bases. The CDR3 extends over 15 amino acids. Trimming shortened V by 4 bases and J by 0 bases, and 13 bases separated the two germline ends. Germline V gene lookup returns CDR1 MGHRA and CDR2 YSYEKL. The chain's CDR3 is CASSRAQVFSYEQYF. CDR3 DNA: TGCGCCAGCAGCCGAGCACAGGTTTTCTCCTACGAGCAGTACTTC.

The rearrangement joins TRBV10-3 to TRBJ2-1; the D gene could be TRBD1 or TRBD2 (7 bases each). V was trimmed by 2 bases and J by 2 bases, leaving 16 bases between them. CDR1 ENHRY and CDR2 SYGVKD come from the germline V gene. CDR3 size: 17 residues. CDR3 protein: CAISEARGGGTYNEQFF. The CDR3 nucleotides are TGTGCCATCAGTGAGGCCAGGGGGGGGGGAACCTACAATGAGCAGTTCTTC.

This clonotype was seen at least ten times. V usage is TRBV6-2 or TRBV6-3 and J usage is TRBJ1-5; D might be TRBD1 (5 bases). The V and J ends lost 3 bases and 7 bases respectively, with 10 bases between them. This CDR3 is 13 amino acids long. CDR1 is MNHEY and CDR2 is SVGEGT in the germline V gene. The CDR3 nucleotides are TGTGCCAGCAGTTATCGGGGGGAACAGCCCCAGCATTTT. This codes for CASSYRGEQPQHF.

This clonotype was seen ten or more times. The V call is TRBV20-1, the J call TRBJ2-5; a weak D match, TRBD2 (5 bases). CDR3 length: 12 residues. Germline V lookup: CDR1 DFQATT, CDR2 SNEGSKA (reference sequence). Trimming stripped 0 bases from V and 13 bases from J, with 15 bases between. CDR3: CSARDLGESPYF. The CDR3 bases are TGCAGTGCTAGAGATCTCGGGGAGAGTCCGTACTTC.

This clonotype occurred a few times. The chain uses TRBV20-1 and TRBJ1-6, with TRBD1 matching over 7 bases. The CDR3 is made up of 15 amino acids. The ends lost 3 bases at V and 9 bases at J; junction bases unmatched: 11. Germline CDR1 reads DFQATT; CDR2 reads SNEGSKA (reference sequence). CDR3 DNA sequence: TGCAGTGCTAGCCATAGACAGGGACCGACTTCACCCCTCCACTTT. It codes for CSASHRQGPTSPLHF.

This clonotype was detected ten times or more. V is TRBV6-2 or TRBV6-3 and J is TRBJ2-2, with TRBD1 matching 9 bases. The germline gives CDR1 MNHEY, CDR2 SVGEGT. V lost 2 bases, J lost 3 bases, and 4 bases stayed unmatched. This CDR3 has 16 amino acids. The DNA for the CDR3 is TGTGCCAGCAGTTACAGTCGGGACAGGGACACCGGGGAGCTGTTTTTT. Its protein product is CASSYSRDRDTGELFF.

In this sample, this clonotype turned up many times. This sequence joins TRBV7-9 and TRBJ2-7; TRBD2 might be the D (6 bases). The CDR3 has 13 residues. The V gene's germline CDR1 is SEHNR and CDR2 FQNEAQ (reference sequence). The V end was cut by 2 bases, the J end by 1 base, with 6 bases between. As DNA, the CDR3 is TGTGCCAGCAGCTTACTAGCGTCCTACGAGCAGTACTTC. Protein product: CASSLLASYEQYF.

This clonotype was seen more than once but under ten times. V gene TRBV7-3 combines with J gene TRBJ2-3; 13 bases line up with TRBD2. V was pared by 5 bases and J by 8 bases, with 10 bases of the junction left unmatched. The V gene's germline CDR1 is SGHTA and CDR2 FQGTGA. This CDR3 is 16 amino acids long. This CDR3 reads CASSATSGGAGGTQYF. The CDR3 nucleotides are TGTGCCAGCAGCGCAACTAGCGGGGGGGCCGGGGGTACGCAGTATTTT.

CDR3 protein: CASSYSRWREGYNEQFF. The CDR3 DNA is TGTGCCAGCAGTTACTCCCGCTGGCGGGAAGGCTACAATGAGCAGTTCTTC. The chain combines TRBV6-2 or TRBV6-3 with TRBJ2-1; D perhaps matches TRBD2 (6 bases). This CDR3 is 17 amino acids long. The germline gives CDR1 MNHEY, CDR2 SVGEGT. The germline V and J ends were trimmed by 0 bases and 3 bases, with 15 bases remaining between them.

With regard to this clonotype: A much larger clone is a single base away; this may be a read error. The chain's CDR3 is CASSTWASGGSETQYF. The CDR3 DNA reads TGTGCCAGTAGTACCTGGGCTAGCGGTGGTTCGGAGACCCAGTACTTC. J is TRBJ2-5 and V is TRBV19; 7 nucleotides align to TRBD2. The germline CDR1 and CDR2 sequences are LNHDA and SQIVND (reference sequence). CDR3 length: 16 amino acids. The trim removed 4 bases at V and 5 bases at J, leaving 13 bases unmatched.

At least ten counts were recorded for this clonotype. The chain is built from TRBV2 and TRBJ2-3; 9 bases fit TRBD2. The V segment lost 5 bases and the J segment 3 bases; nucleotides outside the gene matches: 3. CDR3 length: 14 residues. The germline gives CDR1 SNHLY, CDR2 FYNNEI. The CDR3 loop is CASSPGLATDTQYF. DNA of the CDR3: TGTGCCAGCAGTCCAGGACTAGCGACAGATACGCAGTATTTT.

This clonotype was counted a few times. The chain employs TRBV20-1 and TRBJ2-1; 8 bases line up with TRBD2. The CDR3 is 16 amino acids. CDR1 and CDR2 (germline): DFQATT, SNEGSKA (reference sequence). Losses at the gene ends were 0 bases for V and 6 bases for J; bases not matched to a gene: 10. CDR3 nucleotide sequence: TGCAGTGCTAGAGATCTAAAGTCTAGCGGGTCCAATGAGCAGTTCTTC. This encodes CSARDLKSSGSNEQFF.

This clonotype is deemed medium-sized. This chain uses TRBV20-1 with TRBJ2-1; TRBD2 is a possible D gene (5 bases). Germline V gene lookup returns CDR1 DFQATT and CDR2 SNEGSKA (reference sequence). This CDR3 spans 14 amino acids. V gave up 5 bases and J gave up 4 bases, with 15 bases separating them. CDR3 sequence (DNA): TGCAGTGCTGGACTTAGTCGGGATTACAATGAGCAGTTCTTC. This codes for CSAGLSRDYNEQFF.

J is TRBJ1-6 and V is TRBV27; TRBD1 agrees at 12 bases. Germline V gene lookup returns CDR1 MNHEY and CDR2 SMNVEV (reference sequence). Trimming took 5 bases from V and 11 from J; bases not matched to a gene: 7. The CDR3 is 15 amino acids. Written as DNA, the CDR3 is TGTGCCAGCAGTGCCGGGACAGGGGGCTTGACACCCCTCCACTTT. Translation: CASSAGTGGLTPLHF.

The chain employs TRBV20-1 and TRBJ2-7; 9 nucleotides align to TRBD2. This CDR3 has 15 residues. The germline V gene encodes CDR1 DFQATT and CDR2 SNEGSKA (reference sequence). The ends lost 0 bases at V and 5 bases at J; junction bases unmatched: 8. The CDR3 DNA reads as TGCAGTGCTAGAGATCGGCGCGGGGGGGACCACGAGCAGTACTTC. Protein product: CSARDRRGGDHEQYF.

This clonotype occurred many times. The chain is built from TRBV7-9 and TRBJ2-7; D is perhaps TRBD1 (6 bases). The CDR3 spans 15 residues. V was pared by 0 bases and J by 0 bases, with 9 bases between. Germline CDR1 SEHNR, CDR2 FQNEAQ (reference sequence). Here the CDR3 reads CASSLARDTSYEQYF. CDR3 in DNA: TGTGCCAGCAGCTTAGCCCGGGACACCTCCTACGAGCAGTACTTC.

This clonotype was seen repeatedly, ten times or more. The V and J genes are TRBV20-1 and TRBJ2-7, with 8 nucleotides matching TRBD2. Looked up from germline, CDR1 is DFQATT and CDR2 is SNEGSKA (reference sequence). V gave up 5 bases and J gave up 6 bases; unmatched junction bases: 3. The CDR3 has 11 amino acids. The CDR3 nucleotides read TGCAGTGCTCGACTAGCGCCCGAGCAGTACTTC. Translating gives CSARLAPEQYF.